The next 17 T cell receptor beta chains were all read from a single sample in a study of cytomegalovirus exposure and HLA in healthy donors. PCR involved 60 Vbeta and 13 Jbeta primers. Data came from immunoSEQ multiplex PCR; TCRdb stores just in-frame clones and leaves some out. This sample carries about 130,000 clones, over 60% of them seen once, and the ten largest clones take around 3.2%. The sequencing sample was made of PBMCs. The receptors originated from a man aged 35-49 years in good health and CMV-seronegative.

This chain connects TRBV28 to TRBJ1-2; D perhaps matches TRBD1 (6 bases). The germline V gene encodes CDR1 MDHEN and CDR2 SYDVKM. Trimming removed 7 bases from V and 0 bases from J, with 15 bases in between. CDR3 length equals 15 residues. The CDR3 nucleotides are TGTGCCAGCACCGACGGACAGTTTGCTAACTATGGCTACACCTTC. It codes for CASTDGQFANYGYTF.

The chain employs TRBV4-3 and TRBJ2-5, with 7 bases identical to TRBD2. The J call may be incorrect, as the DNA end agrees better with TRBJ2-7. Germline-derived CDR1 and CDR2 are LGHNA and YSLEER. The CDR3 has 14 amino acids. The CDR3 sequence is CASSQGWGGDEQYF. The CDR3 DNA sequence: TGCGCCAGCAGCCAAGGCTGGGGGGGAGACGAGCAGTACTTC.

This chain links TRBV29-1 with TRBJ1-2; 8 positions agree with TRBD1. This CDR3 is built from 14 residues. The J segment lost 5 bases and the V segment lost 2 bases, leaving 7 bases of the junction unmatched. Germline loops: CDR1 SQVTM, CDR2 ANQGSEA. The CDR3 DNA reads TGCAGCGTTGAATCCTGGCAGGGGGCTTATGGCTACACCTTC. It yields the protein CSVESWQGAYGYTF. The full variable domain, with the rest looked up from reference TRBV29-1 and TRBJ1-2, is SAVISQKPSRDICQRGTSLTIQCQVDSQVTMMFWYRQQPGQSLTLIATANQGSEATYESGFVIDKFPISRPNLTFSTLTVSNMSPEDSSIYLCSVESWQGAYGYTFGSGTRLTVV.

This clone was observed a handful of times. The chain combines TRBV6-1 with TRBJ1-2, with D uncertain. The length of the CDR3 is 13 residues. The germline V gene has CDR1 MNHNS and CDR2 SASEGT. The ends were cut back, 8 bases at V and 4 bases at J, with 14 bases in the middle. CDR3 in DNA: TGTGCCAGCCGCGACGGGAATTCCTATGGCTACACCTTC. This gives the protein CASRDGNSYGYTF.

V usage is TRBV14 and J usage is TRBJ1-2; maybe TRBD1 (5 bases). CDR1 and CDR2 from the germline V gene are SGHDN and FVKESK. The CDR3 loop spans 16 amino acids. Trimming cost V 5 bases and J 4 bases, with 20 bases left between them. CDR3 DNA sequence: TGTGCCAGCAGCGCCTGGGCGGGGGTCCGTCCCTATGGCTACACCTTC. The encoded protein is CASSAWAGVRPYGYTF.

This clone came up many times. The DNA for the CDR3 is TGCAGCGCCAGGGGAAATTATGAAAAACTGTTTTTT. This translates into CSARGNYEKLFF. The chain recombines TRBV29-1 with TRBJ1-4, with D possibly being TRBD1 (6 bases). There are 12 residues in the CDR3. The V gene's germline CDR1 is SQVTM and CDR2 ANQGSEA. V was cut by 7 bases and J by 6 bases, with 12 bases left in between. Using reference TRBV29-1 and TRBJ1-4 for the parts outside the CDR3, the full variable domain is SAVISQKPSRDICQRGTSLTIQCQVDSQVTMMFWYRQQPGQSLTLIATANQGSEATYESGFVIDKFPISRPNLTFSTLTVSNMSPEDSSIYLCSARGNYEKLFFGSGTQLSVL.

The chain couples TRBV21-1 to TRBJ1-6; no check of the table's D call, TRBD1, against the DNA was made. TRBV21-1 is marked as a pseudogene. The CDR3 runs to 16 residues. This CDR3 is CASSNQRTPNNSPLHF. The CDR3 coding sequence is TGTGCCAGCAGCAATCAAAGGACACCCAATAATTCACCCCTCCACTTT.

This clone was seen only once. The gene calls are TRBV6-5 and TRBJ2-7; D is possibly TRBD2 (5 bases). Trimming stripped 8 bases from V and 0 bases from J, with 14 bases between. Germline V lookup: CDR1 MNHEY, CDR2 SVGAGI. CDR3 length: 14 amino acids. This chain's CDR3 is CASVKDLSSYEQYF. CDR3 nucleotides: TGTGCCAGCGTAAAGGACTTGAGCTCCTACGAGCAGTACTTC.

The CDR3 nucleotides read TGTGCCAGCAGCCGAAGGCTGGACTCCACCCGCACAGATACGCAGTATTTT. The encoded protein is CASSRRLDSTRTDTQYF. The V call is TRBV11-2, the J call TRBJ2-3; possible D gene TRBD2, 5 bases. Germline V CDR1 and CDR2: SGHAT, FQNNGV. The length of the CDR3 is 17 residues. V was cut by 5 bases and J by 1 base, with 19 bases left in between.

This clone was observed many times. This rearrangement joins TRBV11-3 to TRBJ2-6; 7 bases line up with TRBD1. The V segment lost 5 bases and the J segment 0 bases; nucleotides outside the gene matches: 10. CDR1 is SGHNT, CDR2 YENEEA, per germline. The CDR3 runs 18 residues. CDR3 in amino acids: CASSPRDSLYSGANVLTF. The CDR3 bases are TGTGCCAGCAGCCCTCGGGACAGCTTGTACTCTGGGGCCAACGTCCTGACTTTC.

The rearrangement uses TRBV18 and TRBJ1-5; 8 nucleotides align to TRBD1. With V trimmed by 5 bases and J by 4 bases, 7 bases remained unmatched. Germline CDR1 KGHSH, CDR2 LQKENI. This CDR3 is built from 15 residues. The CDR3 bases are TGTGCCAGCTCAGCTTCCGGACAGGGTAATCAGCCCCAGCATTTT. It translates to CASSASGQGNQPQHF.

The chain carries TRBV30 and TRBJ1-6; 10 positions agree with TRBD1. Per the germline V gene, CDR1 is GTSNPN and CDR2 is SVGIG (reference sequence). This CDR3 is built from 13 residues. Germline trimming cut 6 bases from V and 8 bases from J; bases unmatched to any gene: 4. CDR3 nucleotides: TGTGCCTGTGGGGGACAGGGGCATTCACCCCTCCACTTT. Its protein product is CACGGQGHSPLHF.

This clone was seen only a few times. This chain uses TRBV4-1 with TRBJ1-1; D not certain. The CDR3 is 14 amino acids. Trimming removed 4 bases at V and 4 bases at J, with 13 bases between. The germline V gene has CDR1 MGHRA and CDR2 YSYEKL. The CDR3 DNA reads as TGCGCCAGCAGCCGCCTGCCTCGGGGCACTGAAGCTTTCTTT. Protein sequence: CASSRLPRGTEAFF.

The chain links TRBV19 to TRBJ1-5; a weak D match, TRBD1 (6 bases). The CDR3 has 13 amino acids. Germline CDR1 LNHDA, CDR2 SQIVND (reference sequence). The V end lost 4 bases, the J end lost 5 bases, and 9 bases lay between the germline ends. The CDR3 nucleotides read TGTGCCAGTAGTAAACAGGGCCATCAGCCCCAGCATTTT. Protein: CASSKQGHQPQHF.

The chain is built from TRBV5-1 and TRBJ1-2; TRBD1 matches at 7 bases. J gave up 8 bases and V 2 bases, and 15 bases lay outside the gene matches. Germline assignment: CDR1 SGHRS and CDR2 YFSETQ. This CDR3 has 16 residues. In DNA form, the CDR3 reads TGCGCCAGCAGCTTTCGCGGCGTTGACAGGGTAGACGGCTACACCTTC. Encoded protein: CASSFRGVDRVDGYTF.

The genes are TRBV7-9 and TRBJ2-6, with D unresolved. Trimming took 5 bases from V and 0 from J, leaving 14 bases between them. CDR1 is SEHNR, CDR2 FQNEAQ, per germline (reference sequence). This CDR3 is built from 17 residues. DNA for the CDR3: TGTGCCAGCAGCCGAACCGCGCGCCTCTCTGGGGCCAACGTCCTGACTTTC. Translation gives CASSRTARLSGANVLTF.

The CDR3 protein is CASSLLLSTDTQYF. For the CDR3, the DNA is TGTGCCAGCAGCTTACTCCTTTCCACAGATACGCAGTATTTT. The chain links TRBV7-9 to TRBJ2-3; D is uncertain. Trimming left V 2 bases short and J 2 bases short, with 8 bases between. The CDR3 contains 14 residues. The germline V gene encodes CDR1 SEHNR and CDR2 FQNEAQ (reference sequence). Together with reference TRBV7-9 and TRBJ2-3, the CDR3 gives the full variable domain: DTGVSQNPRHKITKRGQNVTFRCDPISEHNRLYWYRQTLGQGPEFLTYFQNEAQLEKSRLLSDRFSAERPKGSFSTLEIQRTEQGDSAMYLCASSLLLSTDTQYFGPGTRLTVL.